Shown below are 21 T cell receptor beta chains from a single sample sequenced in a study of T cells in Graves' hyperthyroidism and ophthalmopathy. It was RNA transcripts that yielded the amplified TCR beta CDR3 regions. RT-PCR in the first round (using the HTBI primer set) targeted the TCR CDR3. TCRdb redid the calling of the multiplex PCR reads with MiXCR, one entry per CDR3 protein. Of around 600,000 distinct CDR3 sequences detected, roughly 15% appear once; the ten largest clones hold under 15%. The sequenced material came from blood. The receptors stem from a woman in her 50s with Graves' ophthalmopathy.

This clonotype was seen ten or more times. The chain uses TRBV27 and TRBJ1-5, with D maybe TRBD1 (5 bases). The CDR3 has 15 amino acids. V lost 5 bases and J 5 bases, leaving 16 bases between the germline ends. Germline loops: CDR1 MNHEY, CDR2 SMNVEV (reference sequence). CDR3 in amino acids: CASSTRPTGDQPQHF. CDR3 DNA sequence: TGTGCCAGCAGTACCCGCCCGACGGGGGATCAGCCCCAGCATTTT.

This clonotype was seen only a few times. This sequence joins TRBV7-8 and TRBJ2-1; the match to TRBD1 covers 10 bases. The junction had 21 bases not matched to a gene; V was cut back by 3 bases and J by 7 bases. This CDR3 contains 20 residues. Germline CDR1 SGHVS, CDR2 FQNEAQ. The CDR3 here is CASSFRQGASGDLGGNEQFF. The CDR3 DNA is TGTGCCAGCAGCTTTAGACAGGGGGCTAGCGGAGACCTCGGCGGGAATGAGCAGTTCTTC.

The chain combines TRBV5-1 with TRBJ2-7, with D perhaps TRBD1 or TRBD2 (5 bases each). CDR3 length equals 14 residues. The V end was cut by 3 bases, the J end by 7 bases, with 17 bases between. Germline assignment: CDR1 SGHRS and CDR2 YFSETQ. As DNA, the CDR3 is TGCGCCAGCAGCTCCGGGACGGCCTTTGGAGAGCAGTACTTC. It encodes CASSSGTAFGEQYF.

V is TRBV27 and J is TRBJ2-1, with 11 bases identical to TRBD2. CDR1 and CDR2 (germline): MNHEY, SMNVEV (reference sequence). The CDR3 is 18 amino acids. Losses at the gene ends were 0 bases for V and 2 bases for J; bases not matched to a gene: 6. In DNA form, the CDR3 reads TGTGCCAGCAGTTTATCGCGGTGGACTAGCGGGCCCTACAATGAGCAGTTCTTC. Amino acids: CASSLSRWTSGPYNEQFF.

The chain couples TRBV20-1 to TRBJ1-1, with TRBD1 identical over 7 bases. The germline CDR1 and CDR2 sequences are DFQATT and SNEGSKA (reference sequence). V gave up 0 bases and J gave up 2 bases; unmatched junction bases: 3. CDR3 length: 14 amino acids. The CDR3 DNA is TGCAGTGCTAGAGATCGGACAGGCAACACTGAAGCTTTCTTT. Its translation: CSARDRTGNTEAFF.

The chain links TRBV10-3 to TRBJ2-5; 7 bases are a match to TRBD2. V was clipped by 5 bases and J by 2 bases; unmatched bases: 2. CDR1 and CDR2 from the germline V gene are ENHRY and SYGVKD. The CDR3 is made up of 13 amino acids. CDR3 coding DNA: TGTGCCATCAGTCCGCGGGGGCAAGAGACCCAGTACTTC. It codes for CAISPRGQETQYF.

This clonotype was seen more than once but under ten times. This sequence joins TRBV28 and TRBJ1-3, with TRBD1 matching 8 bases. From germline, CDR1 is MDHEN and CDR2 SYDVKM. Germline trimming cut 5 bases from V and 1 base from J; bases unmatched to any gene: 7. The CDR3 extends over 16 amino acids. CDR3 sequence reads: CASSITGQGSGNTIYF. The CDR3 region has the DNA TGTGCCAGCAGTATCACCGGACAGGGTTCTGGAAACACCATATATTTT.

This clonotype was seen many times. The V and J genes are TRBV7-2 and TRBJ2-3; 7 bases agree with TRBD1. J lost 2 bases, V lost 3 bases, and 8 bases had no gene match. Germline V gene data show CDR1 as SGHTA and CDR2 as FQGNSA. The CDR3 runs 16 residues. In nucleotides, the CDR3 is TGTGCCAGCAGCTTGATCGGGACAGCAAACACAGATACGCAGTATTTT. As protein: CASSLIGTANTDTQYF.

In DNA, the CDR3 is TGCAGTGCCGGGACAGTTTTGTATGGTGAGCAGTTCTTC. Its translation is CSAGTVLYGEQFF. This chain links TRBV20-1 with TRBJ2-1; 7 nucleotides align to TRBD1. The CDR3 contains 13 residues. The ends lost 6 bases at V and 9 bases at J; junction bases unmatched: 11. Germline assignment: CDR1 DFQATT and CDR2 SNEGSKA (reference sequence).

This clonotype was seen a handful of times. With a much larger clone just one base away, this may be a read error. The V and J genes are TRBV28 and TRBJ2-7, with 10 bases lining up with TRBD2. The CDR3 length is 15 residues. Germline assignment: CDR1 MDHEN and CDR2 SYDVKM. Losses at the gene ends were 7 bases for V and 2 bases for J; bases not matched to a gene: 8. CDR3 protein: CASIQAGGPAYEQYF. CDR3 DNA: TGTGCCAGCATTCAAGCGGGAGGGCCCGCCTACGAGCAGTACTTC.

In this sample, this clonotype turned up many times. CDR3 bases: TGTGCCAGCAGCCAGGGGAGGGGCTACGAGCAGTACTTC. Amino acid sequence: CASSQGRGYEQYF. The chain links TRBV3-1 to TRBJ2-7, with 7 bases aligning to TRBD2. Germline CDR1 is LGHDT and CDR2 is YNNKEL (reference sequence). The CDR3 consists of 13 residues. J lost 3 bases, V lost 3 bases, and 2 bases had no gene match.

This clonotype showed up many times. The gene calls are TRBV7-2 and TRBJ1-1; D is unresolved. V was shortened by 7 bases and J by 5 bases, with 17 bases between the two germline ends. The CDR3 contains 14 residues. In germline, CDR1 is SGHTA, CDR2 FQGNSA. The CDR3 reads CASMLSTLRTEAFF. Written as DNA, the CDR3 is TGTGCCAGCATGTTAAGCACCCTTAGGACTGAAGCTTTCTTT.

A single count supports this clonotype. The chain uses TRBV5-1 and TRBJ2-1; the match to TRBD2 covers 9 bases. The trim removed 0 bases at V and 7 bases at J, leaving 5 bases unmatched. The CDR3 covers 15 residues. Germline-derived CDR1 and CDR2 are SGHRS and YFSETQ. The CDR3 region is CASSLVAGVKNEQFF. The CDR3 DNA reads TGCGCCAGCAGCTTGGTAGCGGGAGTGAAGAATGAGCAGTTCTTC.

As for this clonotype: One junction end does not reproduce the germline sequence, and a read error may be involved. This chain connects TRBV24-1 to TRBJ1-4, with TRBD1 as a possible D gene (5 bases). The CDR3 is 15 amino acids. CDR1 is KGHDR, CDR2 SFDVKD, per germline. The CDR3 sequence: CAASDSGTLSEKLFF. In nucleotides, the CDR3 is TGTGCCGCCAGTGACTCCGGGACTCTTTCCGAAAAACTGTTTTTT.

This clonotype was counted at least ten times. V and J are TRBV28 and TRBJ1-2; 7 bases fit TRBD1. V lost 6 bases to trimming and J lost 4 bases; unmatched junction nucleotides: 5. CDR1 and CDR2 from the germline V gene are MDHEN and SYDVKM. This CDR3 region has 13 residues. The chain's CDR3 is CASSRNRGYGYTF. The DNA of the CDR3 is TGTGCCAGCAGCCGAAACAGGGGCTATGGCTACACCTTC.

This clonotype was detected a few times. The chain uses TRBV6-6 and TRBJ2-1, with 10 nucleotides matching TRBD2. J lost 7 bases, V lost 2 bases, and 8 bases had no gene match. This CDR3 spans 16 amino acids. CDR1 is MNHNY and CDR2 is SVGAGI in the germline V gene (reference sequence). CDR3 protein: CASSYPTSGMGNEQFF. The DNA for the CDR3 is TGTGCCAGCAGTTACCCAACTAGCGGGATGGGTAATGAGCAGTTCTTC.

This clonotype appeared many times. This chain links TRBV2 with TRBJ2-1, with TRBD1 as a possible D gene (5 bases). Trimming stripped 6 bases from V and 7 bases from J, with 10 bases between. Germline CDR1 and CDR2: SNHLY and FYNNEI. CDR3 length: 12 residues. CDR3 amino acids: CASRKGQNEQFF. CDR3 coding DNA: TGTGCCAGCAGGAAGGGGCAGAATGAGCAGTTCTTC.

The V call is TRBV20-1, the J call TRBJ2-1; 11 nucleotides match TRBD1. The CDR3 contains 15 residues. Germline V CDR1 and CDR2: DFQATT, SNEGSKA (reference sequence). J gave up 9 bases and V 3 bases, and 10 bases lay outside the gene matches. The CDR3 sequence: CSASSLGQGALEQFF. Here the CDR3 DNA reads TGCAGTGCTAGTAGTCTTGGACAGGGGGCCCTTGAGCAGTTCTTC.

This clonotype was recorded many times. The CDR3 sequence is CSARDRSPAGAKNIQYF. Here the CDR3 DNA reads TGCAGTGCTAGAGATCGGTCGCCGGCAGGCGCCAAAAACATTCAGTACTTC. The J gene is TRBJ2-4, the V gene TRBV20-1, with D uncertain. Trimming left V 0 bases short and J 1 base short, with 16 bases between. This CDR3 has 17 amino acids. CDR1 is DFQATT and CDR2 is SNEGSKA in the germline V gene (reference sequence).

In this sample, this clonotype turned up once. The chain's CDR3 is CASSPAGVSYNEQYF. The DNA of the CDR3 is TGTGCCAGCAGCCCAGCGGGAGTATCCTACAATGAGCAGTACTTC. V gene TRBV14 combines with J gene TRBJ2-1; 8 bases match TRBD2. The closer fit of TRBJ2-7 to the DNA end suggests the J call may be wrong. There are 15 residues in the CDR3. Germline-derived CDR1 and CDR2 are SGHDN and FVKESK.

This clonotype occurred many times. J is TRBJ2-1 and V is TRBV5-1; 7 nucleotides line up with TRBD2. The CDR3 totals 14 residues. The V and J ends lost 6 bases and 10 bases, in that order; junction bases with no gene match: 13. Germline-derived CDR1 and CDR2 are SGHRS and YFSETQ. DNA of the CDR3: TGCGCCAGCACCCAACTATGGGAGGGGAAGGAGCAGTTCTTC. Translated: CASTQLWEGKEQFF.